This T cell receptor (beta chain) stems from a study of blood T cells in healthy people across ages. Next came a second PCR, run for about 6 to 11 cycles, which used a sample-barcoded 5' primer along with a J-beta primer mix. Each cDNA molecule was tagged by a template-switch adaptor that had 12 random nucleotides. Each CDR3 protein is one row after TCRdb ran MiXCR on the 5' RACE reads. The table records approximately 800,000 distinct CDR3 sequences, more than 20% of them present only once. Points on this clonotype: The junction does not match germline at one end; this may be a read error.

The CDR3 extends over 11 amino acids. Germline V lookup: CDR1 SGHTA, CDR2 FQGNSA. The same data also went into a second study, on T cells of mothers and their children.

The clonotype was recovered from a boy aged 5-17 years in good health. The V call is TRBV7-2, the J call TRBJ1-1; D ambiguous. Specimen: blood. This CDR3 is CSSSPGSGAFF. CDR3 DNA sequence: TGTTCCAGCAGCCCAGGATCTGGAGCTTTCTTT. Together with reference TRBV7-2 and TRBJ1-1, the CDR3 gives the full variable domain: GAGVSQSPSNKVTEKGKDVELRCDPISGHTALYWYRQSLGQGLEFLIYFQGNSAPDKSGLPSDRFSAERTGGSVSTLTIQRTQQEDSAVYLCSSSPGSGAFFGQGTRLTVV.